The 20 T cell receptor beta chains presented below share a single source sample, sequenced in a study of immune evolution from preneoplasia to lung adenocarcinoma. Clones were sequenced by immunoSEQ multiplex PCR, and TCRdb holds only the in-frame ones, with some missing. The repertoire includes 5,700 or so clones, about four fifths of them detected once, and roughly 10% sits in the top ten. What was sequenced was FFPE normal lung tissue adjacent to the tumor. The receptors originated from a person between 50 and 70 years old with lung adenocarcinoma.

This sequence joins TRBV5-1 and TRBJ2-2, with D uncertain. Germline CDR1 is SGHRS and CDR2 is YFSETQ. With 4 bases removed from V and 4 bases from J, the gap between germline ends came to 17 bases. The CDR3 sequence is 16 residues long. Here the CDR3 DNA reads TGCGCCAGCAGCCTAACACGACTGACACGCACCGGGGAGCTGTTTTTT. It codes for CASSLTRLTRTGELFF.

The chain links TRBV28 to TRBJ1-1; D may be TRBD1 (5 bases). V was clipped by 5 bases and J by 1 base, with 11 bases between them. This CDR3 is built from 14 residues. Germline CDR1 reads MDHEN; CDR2 reads SYDVKM. The CDR3 sequence: CASSRRDWNTEAFF. The CDR3 DNA is TGTGCCAGCAGTCGTCGGGACTGGAACACTGAAGCTTTCTTT.

This chain links TRBV6-1 with TRBJ2-7; possible D gene TRBD2, 5 bases. This CDR3 has 14 residues. CDR1 is MNHNS, CDR2 SASEGT, per germline. V was shortened by 4 bases and J by 4 bases, with 14 bases between the two germline ends. DNA of the CDR3: TGTGCCAGCAGTGTCGGACGGGCGGGTTACGAGCAGTACTTC. It encodes CASSVGRAGYEQYF.

The chain combines TRBV2 with TRBJ1-2; D not certain. V shed 2 bases and J shed 0 bases, with 10 bases lying between them. This CDR3 contains 15 residues. Germline values: CDR1 SNHLY, CDR2 FYNNEI. CDR3 residues: CASSEISGANYGYTF. The CDR3 bases are TGTGCCAGCAGTGAAATCAGTGGGGCTAACTATGGCTACACCTTC.

The V gene is TRBV30, the J gene TRBJ2-5, with TRBD2 as a possible D gene (6 bases). The DNA end lines up better with TRBJ2-7; the J call may be wrong. Germline-derived CDR1 and CDR2 are GTSNPN and SVGIG (reference sequence). The CDR3 consists of 15 residues. CDR3 DNA: TGTGCCTGGAGGTCGGGCCTCCGGGGGTTCTACGAGCAGTACTTC. This translates into CAWRSGLRGFYEQYF.

This chain links TRBV19 with TRBJ2-2; tentative D call: TRBD1 (6 bases). This CDR3 contains 14 residues. The V end lost 7 bases, the J end lost 4 bases, and 13 bases lay between the germline ends. Germline CDR1 LNHDA, CDR2 SQIVND (reference sequence). The CDR3 here is CASKGRGVTGELFF. CDR3 DNA sequence: TGTGCCAGTAAGGGCAGGGGAGTCACCGGGGAGCTGTTTTTT.

The count of this clone is one. This sequence joins TRBV7-9 and TRBJ2-7, with 14 bases that match TRBD2. The ends lost 8 bases at V and 4 bases at J; junction bases unmatched: 13. The CDR3 is 17 residues long. Germline CDR1 is SEHNR and CDR2 is FQNEAQ (reference sequence). The CDR3 sequence: CASGASGLAGAGYEQYF. The CDR3 nucleotides are TGTGCCAGCGGGGCCTCGGGACTAGCGGGAGCAGGGTACGAGCAGTACTTC. Looking up the rest from reference TRBV7-9 and TRBJ2-7 gives the full variable domain: DTGVSQNPRHKITKRGQNVTFRCDPISEHNRLYWYRQTLGQGPEFLTYFQNEAQLEKSRLLSDRFSAERPKGSFSTLEIQRTEQGDSAMYLCASGASGLAGAGYEQYFGPGTRLTVT.

The chain combines TRBV5-1 with TRBJ2-3; TRBD2 is a possible D gene (5 bases). CDR1 is SGHRS and CDR2 is YFSETQ in the germline V gene. This CDR3 has 15 amino acids. V lost 2 bases, J lost 0 bases, and 10 bases lay in between. CDR3 nucleotide sequence: TGCGCCAGCAGCTTCGGGGAAACTAGCACAGATACGCAGTATTTT. Encoded protein: CASSFGETSTDTQYF.

On this clone itself: One end of the junction varies from germline; a read error may be responsible. The chain employs TRBV7-7 and TRBJ2-1, with 8 bases fitting TRBD2. The CDR3 consists of 17 residues. Germline CDR1 SSHAT, CDR2 FNYEAQ (reference sequence). The CDR3 loop reads CASSLRGGGTTQDEQFF. In nucleotides, the CDR3 is TGTGCTAGCAGCTTACGGGGGGGTGGGACCACACAGGATGAGCAGTTCTTC.

In its sample, this clone was seen once. The chain is built from TRBV7-9 and TRBJ1-1; 8 nucleotides match TRBD1. Germline V gene data show CDR1 as SEHNR and CDR2 as FQNEAQ (reference sequence). Trimming cost V 3 bases and J 4 bases; bases outside gene matches: 1. This CDR3 is built from 13 residues. CDR3 in DNA: TGTGCCAGCAGCTTTGGACAGGGCACTGAAGCTTTCTTT. Its protein is CASSFGQGTEAFF.

This clone rates as large (0.1 to 1%). The chain carries TRBV5-4 and TRBJ2-5; the D is unclear. V shed 2 bases and J shed 2 bases, with 10 bases lying between them. The CDR3 loop spans 14 amino acids. Germline CDR1 is SGHNT and CDR2 is YYREEE (reference sequence). CDR3 nucleotide sequence: TGTGCCAGCAGCTTCGGGCTAGAGCAAGAGACCCAGTACTTC. Protein product: CASSFGLEQETQYF.

This chain joins TRBV2 and TRBJ2-1; D is perhaps TRBD2 (7 bases). Germline V gene data show CDR1 as SNHLY and CDR2 as FYNNEI. There are 13 residues in the CDR3. Trimming stripped 6 bases from V and 9 bases from J, with 15 bases between. Here the CDR3 reads CASSGTRGAEQFF. The CDR3 bases are TGTGCCAGCAGCGGAACACGGGGGGCTGAGCAGTTCTTC.

The V and J genes are TRBV7-8 and TRBJ2-2; D perhaps matches TRBD2 (6 bases). Germline V gene sequence: CDR1 SGHVS, CDR2 FQNEAQ. The CDR3 is 15 amino acids. V shed 5 bases and J shed 5 bases, with 15 bases lying between them. CDR3 sequence: CASSRDFSKTGELFF. The CDR3 DNA follows: TGTGCCAGCAGCCGGGACTTCTCTAAAACCGGGGAGCTGTTTTTT.

This sequence joins TRBV2 and TRBJ2-7, with a possible D match to TRBD1 (6 bases). Trimming left V 6 bases short and J 1 base short, with 13 bases between. This CDR3 has 14 residues. Germline V CDR1 and CDR2: SNHLY, FYNNEI. For the CDR3, the DNA is TGTGCCAGCAGCGCCCCCAGGGGATCCTACGAGCAGTACTTC. This translates into CASSAPRGSYEQYF.

This clone was counted between two and nine times. The gene calls are TRBV19 and TRBJ2-2, with D tentatively TRBD1 or TRBD2 (5 bases each). From germline, CDR1 is LNHDA and CDR2 SQIVND (reference sequence). V was cut by 5 bases and J by 2 bases, with 9 bases left in between. The length of the CDR3 is 14 residues. This chain's CDR3 is CASSRDRNTGELFF. The DNA of the CDR3 is TGTGCCAGTAGTCGGGACCGAAACACCGGGGAGCTGTTTTTT.

This sequence joins TRBV11-3 and TRBJ2-7; perhaps TRBD1 as D (5 bases). CDR1 is SGHNT and CDR2 is YENEEA in the germline V gene. The CDR3 has 14 amino acids. The germline V and J ends were trimmed by 0 bases and 5 bases, with 11 bases remaining between them. CDR3 residues: CASSLEGRWDEQYF. The CDR3 DNA sequence: TGTGCCAGCAGCTTAGAGGGGCGCTGGGACGAGCAGTACTTC.

The rearrangement links TRBV20-1 to TRBJ2-1; D is undetermined. The CDR3 sequence is 11 residues long. Germline V gene sequence: CDR1 DFQATT, CDR2 SNEGSKA (reference sequence). Trimming cost V 6 bases and J 7 bases, with 10 bases left between them. The CDR3 loop is CSARHLNEQFF. DNA for the CDR3: TGCAGTGCCAGACACCTGAATGAGCAGTTCTTC.

This clone was found a few times. The chain joins TRBV2 to TRBJ2-5; TRBD2 matches 9 bases. CDR3 length equals 16 residues. Germline CDR1 and CDR2: SNHLY and FYNNEI. The V gene end was trimmed by 1 base and the J gene end by 2 bases; junction bases not matched to a gene: 5. Here the CDR3 DNA reads TGTGCCAGCAGTGAAGTAGCTAGCGGGATACAAGAGACCCAGTACTTC. Protein product: CASSEVASGIQETQYF.

The chain has TRBV7-8 and TRBJ1-2, with a possible D match to TRBD1 (5 bases). The CDR3 covers 15 residues. Per the germline V gene, CDR1 is SGHVS and CDR2 is FQNEAQ. V was clipped by 5 bases and J by 1 base, with 14 bases between them. The CDR3 loop is CASSTRGGSNYGYTF. Written as DNA, the CDR3 is TGTGCCAGCAGCACCCGGGGGGGAAGTAACTATGGCTACACCTTC.

V usage is TRBV2 and J usage is TRBJ2-2; D is unresolved. V lost 2 bases, J lost 1 base, and 8 bases lay in between. The germline CDR1 and CDR2 sequences are SNHLY and FYNNEI. The CDR3 is made up of 15 amino acids. The CDR3 nucleotides read TGTGCCAGCAGTGAACAGGCGCAGAACACCGGGGAGCTGTTTTTT. This gives the protein CASSEQAQNTGELFF.